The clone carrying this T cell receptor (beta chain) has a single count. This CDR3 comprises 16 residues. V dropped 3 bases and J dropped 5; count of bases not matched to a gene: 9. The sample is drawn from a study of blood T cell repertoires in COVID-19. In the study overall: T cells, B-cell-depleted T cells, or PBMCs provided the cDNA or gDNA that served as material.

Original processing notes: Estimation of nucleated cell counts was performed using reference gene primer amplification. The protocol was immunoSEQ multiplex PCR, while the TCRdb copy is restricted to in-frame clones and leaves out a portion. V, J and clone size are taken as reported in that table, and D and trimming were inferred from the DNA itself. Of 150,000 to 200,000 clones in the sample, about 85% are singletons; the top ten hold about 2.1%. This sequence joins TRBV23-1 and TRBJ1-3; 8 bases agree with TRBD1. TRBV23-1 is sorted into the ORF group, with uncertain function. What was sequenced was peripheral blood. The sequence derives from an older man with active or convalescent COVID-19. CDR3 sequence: CASSHHWTGCRNTIYF. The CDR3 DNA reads TGCGCCAGCAGTCATCACTGGACAGGGTGCAGAAACACCATATATTTT.